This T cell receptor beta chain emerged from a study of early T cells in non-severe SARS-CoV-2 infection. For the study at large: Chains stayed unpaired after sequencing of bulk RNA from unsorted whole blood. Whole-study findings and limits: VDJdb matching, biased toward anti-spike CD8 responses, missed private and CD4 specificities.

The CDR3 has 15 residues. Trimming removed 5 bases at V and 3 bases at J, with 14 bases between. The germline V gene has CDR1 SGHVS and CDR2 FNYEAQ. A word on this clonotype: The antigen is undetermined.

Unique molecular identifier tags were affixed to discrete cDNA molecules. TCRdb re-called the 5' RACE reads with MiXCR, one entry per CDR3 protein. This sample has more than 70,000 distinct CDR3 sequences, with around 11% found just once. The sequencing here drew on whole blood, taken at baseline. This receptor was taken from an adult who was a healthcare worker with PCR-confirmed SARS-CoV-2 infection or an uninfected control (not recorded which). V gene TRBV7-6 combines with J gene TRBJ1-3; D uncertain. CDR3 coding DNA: TGTGCCAGCAGCCCCCATCGGAGGGATGGAAACACCATATATTTT. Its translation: CASSPHRRDGNTIYF.